The rows below give T cell receptor beta chains drawn from one sample of a study of TIL therapy for anti-PD-1-resistant metastatic lung cancer. TCRdb's table, derived via immunoSEQ multiplex PCR, lists solely in-frame clones and lacks some. The table lists about 46,000 clones, 80% to 90% of them singletons, with around 5% in the top ten. The specimen comprised blood, sampled at baseline. These receptors were taken from a person between 25 and 79 years old with non-small cell lung cancer. Each CDR3 is given with its conserved first and last residue. The D gene is left open where the match is weak. Size tells how often a clone was seen (once, few, many) or the class of an expanded clone, and some rows leave it out.

D: .
size: once
J: TRBJ2-1
V: TRBV27
DNA: TGTGCCAGCAGTTTACGGGGGAGTGGTAATGAGCAGTTCTTC
CDR3: CASSLRGSGNEQFF

D: .
size: .
J: TRBJ2-6
V: TRBV29-1
DNA: TGCAGCGTGGGGGGCCTCTCTGGGGCCAACGTCCTGACTTTC
CDR3: CSVGGLSGANVLTF

D: .
size: .
J: TRBJ2-7
V: TRBV27
DNA: TGTGCCAGCAGTTTTAATACCCCTACGGGGGAGCAGTACTTC
CDR3: CASSFNTPTGEQYF

D: .
size: .
J: TRBJ1-4
V: TRBV28
DNA: TGTGCCAGCAGTTCCGAGCTCTCCCCGGGGGGTAATGAAAAACTGTTTTTT
CDR3: CASSSELSPGGNEKLFF

D: TRBD1
size: .
J: TRBJ1-1
V: TRBV3-1/TRBV3-2
DNA: TGTGCCAGCAGCCAAGGGAGGGCAGGGGGCCTAACGGAAGCTTTCTTT
CDR3: CASSQGRAGGLTEAFF

D: TRBD2
size: .
J: TRBJ2-1
V: TRBV29-1
DNA: TGCAGCGTTGAAGAGCTGGGGGGGGGACTAGCCTACAATGAGCAGTTCTTC
CDR3: CSVEELGGGLAYNEQFF

D: .
size: .
J: TRBJ2-6
V: TRBV9
DNA: TGTGCCAGCAGCGCCGACTTTTATTCTGGGGCCAACGTCCTGACTTTC
CDR3: CASSADFYSGANVLTF

D: .
size: .
J: TRBJ2-5
V: TRBV15
DNA: TGTGCCACCAGCAGAGATGGGGGACTGCAAGAGACCCAGTACTTC
CDR3: CATSRDGGLQETQYF

D: .
size: .
J: TRBJ2-6
V: TRBV5-4
DNA: TGTGCCAGCAGCTCGGACAAGTCCTACGTCCTGACTTTC
CDR3: CASSSDKSYVLTF

D: TRBD1
size: .
J: TRBJ1-1
V: TRBV14
DNA: TGTGCCAGCAGCTTTGATACAGGGGGCGGCACTGAAGCTTTCTTT
CDR3: CASSFDTGGGTEAFF

D: TRBD1
size: .
J: TRBJ1-1
V: TRBV7-3
DNA: TGTGCCAGCAGCTTAAGGTACAGGGGAACGGGGAACACTGAAGCTTTCTTT
CDR3: CASSLRYRGTGNTEAFF

D: .
size: .
J: TRBJ2-6
V: TRBV9
DNA: TGTGCCAGCAGCGGACGGCCGAGGTCTGGGGCCAACGTCCTGACTTTC
CDR3: CASSGRPRSGANVLTF

D: .
size: .
J: TRBJ2-7
V: TRBV5-8
DNA: TGTGCCAGCAGCTTGGTCCCCCTTACCTACGAGCAGTACTTC
CDR3: CASSLVPLTYEQYF

D: TRBD1
size: .
J: TRBJ1-2
V: TRBV30
DNA: TGTGCCTGGAGTGTACCCAGGGGGGCTGGCTACACCTTC
CDR3: CAWSVPRGAGYTF

D: .
size: once
J: TRBJ2-6
V: TRBV28
DNA: TGTGCCAGCAGTTTAAACCGGCCCTCTGGGGCCAACGTCCTGACTTTC
CDR3: CASSLNRPSGANVLTF

D: TRBD1
size: .
J: TRBJ2-7
V: TRBV27
DNA: TGTGCCACCAAACACGGACAGGCCTACGAGCAGTACTTC
CDR3: CATKHGQAYEQYF

D: TRBD2
size: .
J: TRBJ2-5
V: TRBV29-1
DNA: TGCAGCGCCCTAGCGGGGGGGGCGGAGACCCAGTACTTC
CDR3: CSALAGGAETQYF

D: .
size: .
J: TRBJ2-7
V: TRBV7-2
DNA: TGTGCCAGCAGCCTAAGATCCGAGCAGTACTTC
CDR3: CASSLRSEQYF

D: .
size: .
J: TRBJ1-1
V: TRBV19
DNA: TGTGCCAGTAAAGGGGCGCCTGAAGCTTTCTTT
CDR3: CASKGAPEAFF

D: .
size: .
J: TRBJ1-3
V: TRBV28
DNA: TGTGCCAGCTATCTACCAGGGTCCGGAAACACCATATATTTT
CDR3: CASYLPGSGNTIYF

D: TRBD1
size: .
J: TRBJ2-7
V: TRBV28
DNA: TGTGCCAGCAGCCGGCCCCCACAGGGGATTTACGAGCAGTACTTC
CDR3: CASSRPPQGIYEQYF

D: .
size: large
J: TRBJ1-2
V: TRBV28
DNA: TGTGCCAGCAGTCCCCCGTGGGGGGGCAGAGGCTACACCTTC
CDR3: CASSPPWGGRGYTF

D: TRBD1
size: .
J: TRBJ2-7
V: TRBV7-3
DNA: TGTGCCAGCAGCTCGGACAGGGGCCACGAGCAGTACTTC
CDR3: CASSSDRGHEQYF

D: .
size: .
J: TRBJ2-6
V: TRBV6-4
DNA: TGTGCCAGCAGTGACGACAGCTCTGGGGCCAACGTCCTGACTTTC
CDR3: CASSDDSSGANVLTF

D: TRBD2
size: .
J: TRBJ2-1
V: TRBV24-1
DNA: TGTGCCACCAGTGAGGGGACTAGCGGAAACAATGAGCAGTTCTTC
CDR3: CATSEGTSGNNEQFF

D: .
size: .
J: TRBJ2-2
V: TRBV19
DNA: TGTGCCAGTAGTCGGGGTGCGGACACCGGGGAGCTGTTTTTT
CDR3: CASSRGADTGELFF

D: TRBD2
size: .
J: TRBJ2-1
V: TRBV9
DNA: TGTGCCAGCAGCGTAGCGGGCGGGGGGGCCGGTGAGCAGTTCTTC
CDR3: CASSVAGGGAGEQFF

D: TRBD1
size: .
J: TRBJ2-7
V: TRBV18
DNA: TGTGCCAGCTCACGGGGGACAGGATGGGAGCAGTACTTC
CDR3: CASSRGTGWEQYF

D: .
size: few
J: TRBJ2-1
V: TRBV9
DNA: TGTGCCAGCAGCGTAGAGGCAGGGGACAATGAGCAGTTCTTC
CDR3: CASSVEAGDNEQFF

D: TRBD2
size: .
J: TRBJ2-1
V: TRBV5-8
DNA: TGTGCCAGCAGCTTGGCCCCAGGACTAGCGGTCGGTGAGCAGTTCTTC
CDR3: CASSLAPGLAVGEQFF

D: .
size: .
J: TRBJ2-2
V: TRBV27
DNA: TGTGCCAGCGCCTCGGGAACCGGCACCGGGGAGCTGTTTTTT
CDR3: CASASGTGTGELFF

D: TRBD1
size: .
J: TRBJ1-4
V: TRBV4-2
DNA: TGTGCCAGCAGCCAAGATATAGGACAGGGAGGTGAAAAACTGTTTTTT
CDR3: CASSQDIGQGGEKLFF

D: TRBD1
size: .
J: TRBJ2-7
V: TRBV23-1
DNA: TGCGCCAGCAGTCACCGGACAGGCCTCTACGAGCAGTACTTC
CDR3: CASSHRTGLYEQYF

D: .
size: .
J: TRBJ2-3
V: TRBV10-3
DNA: TGTGCCATCAGTGAGTCTTCAGATACGCAGTATTTT
CDR3: CAISESSDTQYF

D: TRBD2
size: once
J: TRBJ2-1
V: TRBV7-9
DNA: TGTGCCAGCAGCAAGGGACTAGCGGCTGACAATGAGCAGTTCTTC
CDR3: CASSKGLAADNEQFF

D: .
size: .
J: TRBJ2-5
V: TRBV24-1
DNA: TGTGCCACCAGTGACTCAACAGGGTCCCTGAAGGAGACCCAGTACTTC
CDR3: CATSDSTGSLKETQYF

D: TRBD2
size: .
J: TRBJ2-7
V: TRBV3-1/TRBV3-2
DNA: TGTGCCAGCAGCCCTCTTTTAAGCGGGAACGACGAGCAGTACTTC
CDR3: CASSPLLSGNDEQYF

D: .
size: .
J: TRBJ1-1
V: TRBV6-5
DNA: TGTGCCAGCCGTAGGGGCAGTACAGAAGCTTTCTTT
CDR3: CASRRGSTEAFF

D: .
size: .
J: TRBJ1-4
V: TRBV7-9
DNA: TGTGCCAGCAGCCCCCTTTGGGTGGGTAATGAAAAACTGTTTTTT
CDR3: CASSPLWVGNEKLFF

D: .
size: once
J: TRBJ1-2
V: TRBV15
DNA: TGTGCCACCAGCAGAGAACAATATGGCTACACCTTC
CDR3: CATSREQYGYTF

D: .
size: .
J: TRBJ2-2
V: TRBV5-6
DNA: TGTGCCAGCAGCTCTCAGGGGGGCACTACGTCCACCGGGGAGCTGTTTTTT
CDR3: CASSSQGGTTSTGELFF

D: TRBD2
size: .
J: TRBJ2-1
V: TRBV6-2/TRBV6-3
DNA: TGTGCCAGCAGTCGTCGGACAGTTTTAACCCTAGCGGGGTACAATGAGCAGTTCTTC
CDR3: CASSRRTVLTLAGYNEQFF

D: .
size: .
J: TRBJ2-2
V: TRBV28
DNA: TGTGCCAGCAGACCACAAACCGGGGAGCTGTTTTTT
CDR3: CASRPQTGELFF

D: .
size: .
J: TRBJ2-3
V: TRBV7-9
DNA: TGTGCCAGCAGCTTAGGACAGGACACAGATACGCAGTATTTT
CDR3: CASSLGQDTDTQYF

D: TRBD1
size: .
J: TRBJ1-3
V: TRBV6-6
DNA: TGTGCCAGCGCCGCGGGACAGGGGACTGGAAACACCATATATTTT
CDR3: CASAAGQGTGNTIYF

D: .
size: .
J: TRBJ2-2
V: TRBV3-1/TRBV3-2
DNA: TGTGCCAGCAGCCGCTTTGGGACACCCAACACCGGGGAGCTGTTTTTT
CDR3: CASSRFGTPNTGELFF

D: .
size: .
J: TRBJ2-5
V: TRBV11-2
DNA: TGTGCCAGCAGCTTAGGGGGGTACCAAGAGACCCAGTACTTC
CDR3: CASSLGGYQETQYF

D: TRBD1
size: .
J: TRBJ2-2
V: TRBV28
DNA: TGTGCCAGCAGTTTTGGGACAGCGAACACCGGGGAGCTGTTTTTT
CDR3: CASSFGTANTGELFF

D: TRBD1
size: .
J: TRBJ2-2
V: TRBV10-3
DNA: TGTGCCGTGACAGGGGCGGTCGGCGGGGAGCTGTTTTTT
CDR3: CAVTGAVGGELFF

D: .
size: .
J: TRBJ2-3
V: TRBV9
DNA: TGTGCCAGCAGCGTAGGTCCCGGCTCGACAGATACGCAGTATTTT
CDR3: CASSVGPGSTDTQYF

D: TRBD2
size: .
J: TRBJ2-1
V: TRBV5-1
DNA: TGCGCCAGCAGCCATGGACTAGCGGGGTCCTACAATGAGCAGTTCTTC
CDR3: CASSHGLAGSYNEQFF

D: TRBD2
size: .
J: TRBJ2-3
V: TRBV7-2
DNA: TGTGCCAGCAGCTTAGGACTAGCGGGAGCAGATACGCAGTATTTT
CDR3: CASSLGLAGADTQYF